Described below is a single T cell receptor beta chain sequence and its context. The sample is drawn from a study of T cell changes during pregnancy in multiple sclerosis. Profiled with immunoSEQ multiplex PCR; TCRdb holds only in-frame clones, not every one. The sample includes fewer than 90,000 clones, roughly 93% of them seen just once. V dropped 6 bases and J dropped 12; count of bases not matched to a gene: 8. The germline V gene encodes CDR1 MDHEN and CDR2 SYDVKM. This CDR3 is built from 11 residues. This sequence was found in a female donor in good health, enrolled as a control in a pregnancy study. The sequencing here drew on peripheral blood, taken in the third trimester of pregnancy. This chain uses TRBV28 with TRBJ2-7, with 7 bases matching TRBD1. In nucleotides, the CDR3 is TGTGCCAGCAGACAGGGGACCCAGTTGTACTTC. Its protein product is CASRQGTQLYF.